One sample yielded the 3 T cell receptor beta chains listed below, sequenced in a study of shared clonotypes between healthy human individuals. Naive-designated CD8 cells lacked CD45RO, were positively enriched for CCR7, and omitted terminally differentiated effector memory CD45RA+ cells. Libraries were prepared by immunoSEQ multiplex PCR; TCRdb keeps only in-frame clonotypes and omits some of them. The profile covers 800,000 to 950,000 clones, with 96% appearing a single time and under 0.3% taken by the ten largest. The sequenced material came from naive CD8+ T cells sorted from blood. The receptors shown here come from a man younger than 40 in good health.

The rearrangement links TRBV29-1 to TRBJ2-7; no definite D call. V shed 6 bases and J shed 2 bases, with 14 bases lying between them. The CDR3 is 13 amino acids. Germline lookup yields CDR1 SQVTM and CDR2 ANQGSEA. The CDR3 loop reads CSVLAPTPYEQYF. CDR3 sequence (DNA): TGCAGCGTCCTCGCGCCGACCCCCTACGAGCAGTACTTC.

V is TRBV7-9 and J is TRBJ2-3, with TRBD2 identical over 8 bases. Looked up from germline, CDR1 is SEHNR and CDR2 is FQNEAQ (reference sequence). The CDR3 covers 14 residues. After removal of 7 bases from V and 6 bases from J, the junction contained 9 bases not matched to a gene. In nucleotides, the CDR3 is TGTGCCAGCATCGGGCGGGAGGAGGAGGATACGCAGTATTTT. It yields the protein CASIGREEEDTQYF.

The J gene is TRBJ1-5, the V gene TRBV2, with TRBD1 matching over 9 bases. Per the germline V gene, CDR1 is SNHLY and CDR2 is FYNNEI. Trimming at V came to 3 bases and at J to 4 bases, leaving 13 bases not matched to a gene. This CDR3 spans 18 amino acids. CDR3: CASSDSGTGFIGNQPQHF. Here the CDR3 DNA reads TGTGCCAGCAGTGATTCCGGGACAGGGTTTATAGGAAATCAGCCCCAGCATTTT.